These 32 T cell receptor beta chains were sequenced from one sample in a study of blood T cell repertoires in COVID-19. The table came from immunoSEQ multiplex PCR; TCRdb's copy has only in-frame clones and leaves some out. This sample yields under 350,000 clones, of which about nine tenths are seen a single time; 2.6% belongs to the top ten. The sample consisted of PBMCs or T cells enriched from blood (not recorded which). The receptor set was obtained from a man between 60 and 70 years old who had recovered from COVID-19.

The rearrangement links TRBV5-1 to TRBJ2-1, with D uncertain. Germline V gives CDR1 SGHRS, CDR2 YFSETQ. The V end was cut by 0 bases, the J end by 7 bases, with 8 bases between. The CDR3 is made up of 13 amino acids. This chain's CDR3 is CASSLGNKNEQFF. CDR3 nucleotides: TGCGCCAGCAGCTTGGGTAATAAAAATGAGCAGTTCTTC.

The V and J genes are TRBV11-2 and TRBJ1-3; TRBD1 aligns across 7 bases. Trimming took 8 bases from V and 1 from J; bases not matched to a gene: 5. The CDR3 sequence is 14 residues long. Germline-derived CDR1 and CDR2 are SGHAT and FQNNGV. The DNA for the CDR3 is TGTGCCAGCGGGGACAGAGGATCTGGAAACACCATATATTTT. The encoded protein is CASGDRGSGNTIYF.

The CDR3 protein is CASSLRVEEKLFF. In DNA form, the CDR3 reads TGTGCCAGCAGCTTACGGGTGGAGGAAAAACTGTTTTTT. The chain recombines TRBV7-9 with TRBJ1-4; D is unresolved. Germline CDR1 is SEHNR and CDR2 is FQNEAQ (reference sequence). The CDR3 has 13 amino acids. The V end lost 2 bases, the J end lost 8 bases, and 9 bases lay between the germline ends.

V and J are TRBV7-9 and TRBJ1-5; D is ambiguous. V shed 1 base and J shed 2 bases, with 12 bases lying between them. Germline V gives CDR1 SEHNR, CDR2 FQNEAQ (reference sequence). The CDR3 contains 16 residues. In nucleotides, the CDR3 is TGTGCCAGCAGCTTAGGTGGAGGGATTGGCAATCAGCCCCAGCATTTT. Encoded protein: CASSLGGGIGNQPQHF.

The rearrangement uses TRBV7-2 and TRBJ1-1, with D hard to call. The V end was cut by 0 bases, the J end by 0 bases, with 8 bases between. Per the germline V gene, CDR1 is SGHTA and CDR2 is FQGNSA. The CDR3 runs to 15 residues. CDR3 DNA sequence: TGTGCCAGCAGCTTAGCGGTTGGCATGAACACTGAAGCTTTCTTT. Encoded protein: CASSLAVGMNTEAFF.

This sequence joins TRBV15 and TRBJ2-5; possible D gene TRBD2, 5 bases. Germline CDR1 reads LNHNV; CDR2 reads YYDKDF (reference sequence). V lost 9 bases to trimming and J lost 2 bases, with 19 bases between them. This CDR3 contains 15 residues. The CDR3 is CATRIRSGGQETQYF. The CDR3 nucleotides read TGTGCCACTCGTATTCGGTCGGGCGGGCAAGAGACCCAGTACTTC.

The chain is built from TRBV6-5 and TRBJ1-1; D ambiguous. CDR1 and CDR2 from the germline V gene are MNHEY and SVGAGI. The CDR3 runs 13 residues. Trimming stripped 5 bases from V and 4 bases from J, with 11 bases between. The CDR3 reads CASSPSGFTEAFF. The CDR3 coding sequence is TGTGCCAGCAGTCCGTCGGGGTTCACTGAAGCTTTCTTT.

The V call is TRBV30, the J call TRBJ2-5; 7 bases align to TRBD1. Germline CDR1 GTSNPN, CDR2 SVGIG (reference sequence). The V gene end was trimmed by 0 bases and the J gene end by 5 bases; junction bases not matched to a gene: 3. The CDR3 is 13 residues long. In DNA, the CDR3 is TGTGCCTGGAGTGTAGGGGGCGATGAGACCCAGTACTTC. It translates to CAWSVGGDETQYF.

The gene calls are TRBV6-5 and TRBJ1-2; a weak D match, TRBD1 (5 bases). V was pared by 10 bases and J by 7 bases, with 19 bases between. From germline, CDR1 is MNHEY and CDR2 SVGAGI. The CDR3 is 13 amino acids. The DNA for the CDR3 is TGTGCCACCACACGGGGGGGGACCCCTGGCTACACCTTC. This sequence encodes CATTRGGTPGYTF.

V gene TRBV6-5 combines with J gene TRBJ1-1, with a tentative D call TRBD1 (5 bases). Germline CDR1 and CDR2: MNHEY and SVGAGI. The CDR3 has 14 residues. V lost 2 bases and J 5 bases, leaving 12 bases between the germline ends. The CDR3: CASSYDGKGTEAFF. The CDR3 coding sequence is TGTGCCAGCAGTTACGACGGTAAGGGGACTGAAGCTTTCTTT.

The chain has TRBV7-9 and TRBJ2-5; D is unresolved. CDR1 is SEHNR and CDR2 is FQNEAQ in the germline V gene (reference sequence). CDR3 length: 14 residues. V lost 1 base, J lost 2 bases, and 8 bases lay in between. The CDR3 DNA is TGTGCCAGCAGCTTAGAGGCAGGACAAGAGACCCAGTACTTC. It codes for CASSLEAGQETQYF.

As regards this clone: Other DNA sequences in this sample translate to the same CDR3. The J gene is TRBJ2-5, the V gene TRBV18; 9 bases line up with TRBD1. CDR1 and CDR2 (germline): KGHSH, LQKENI. The CDR3 is 13 residues long. Unmatched junction bases numbered 0, after V lost 2 bases and J lost 5 bases. The CDR3 loop reads CASSPGQGETQYF. The CDR3 coding sequence is TGTGCCAGCTCACCAGGACAGGGGGAGACCCAGTACTTC.

This clone was seen only once. The rearrangement uses TRBV27 and TRBJ1-1, with D possibly TRBD1 on 6 matching bases. The germline V gene encodes CDR1 MNHEY and CDR2 SMNVEV (reference sequence). V was pared by 9 bases and J by 10 bases, with 24 bases between. The CDR3 loop spans 14 amino acids. In nucleotides, the CDR3 is TGTGCCAGTTTTACTAGGACAGCCTCGGATGGAGCTTTCTTT. This codes for CASFTRTASDGAFF.

The chain is built from TRBV24-1 and TRBJ2-2; 7 nucleotides agree with TRBD1. The CDR3 loop spans 15 amino acids. CDR1 and CDR2 (germline): KGHDR, SFDVKD. Germline trimming cut 9 bases from V and 2 bases from J; bases unmatched to any gene: 8. The CDR3: CATGETGVNTGELFF. DNA of the CDR3: TGTGCCACCGGCGAAACAGGGGTAAACACCGGGGAGCTGTTTTTT.

The chain is built from TRBV5-6 and TRBJ2-7; 14 nucleotides agree with TRBD2. CDR1 is SGHDT and CDR2 is YYEEEE in the germline V gene. V dropped 3 bases and J dropped 0; count of bases not matched to a gene: 11. The length of the CDR3 is 19 residues. CDR3 bases: TGTGCCAGCAGCTCTCATTGGACTAGCGGGGGGCGGAGCTCCTACGAGCAGTACTTC. Amino acid sequence: CASSSHWTSGGRSSYEQYF.

DNA for the CDR3: TGTGCCAGCGAGAGCTCTGGGGCCAACGTCCTGACTTTC. As protein: CASESSGANVLTF. V gene TRBV2 combines with J gene TRBJ2-6; D uncertain. The CDR3 loop spans 13 amino acids. V was clipped by 8 bases and J by 0 bases, with 5 bases between them. The V gene's germline CDR1 is SNHLY and CDR2 FYNNEI.

The chain carries TRBV29-1 and TRBJ1-1, with D perhaps matching TRBD1 (6 bases). V lost 7 bases to trimming and J lost 10 bases, with 13 bases between them. The CDR3 runs 10 residues. Looked up from germline, CDR1 is SQVTM and CDR2 is ANQGSEA. The CDR3 region is CSGLDRLAFF. CDR3 nucleotide sequence: TGCAGCGGATTAGACAGGTTAGCTTTCTTT.

DNA for the CDR3: TGCGCCAGCAGCCAAGAAGGGGCGAACACCGGGGAGCTGTTTTTT. The encoded protein is CASSQEGANTGELFF. V usage is TRBV4-3 and J usage is TRBJ2-2; D possibly corresponds to TRBD1 (5 bases). CDR1 and CDR2 (germline): LGHNA, YSLEER. The CDR3 totals 15 residues. V was cut by 0 bases and J by 0 bases, with 5 bases left in between.

The chain joins TRBV29-1 to TRBJ1-2; D unclear. The CDR3 contains 11 residues. Germline CDR1 is SQVTM and CDR2 is ANQGSEA. With 5 bases removed from V and 4 bases from J, the gap between germline ends came to 8 bases. The chain's CDR3 is CSVYEGYGYTF. The CDR3 DNA follows: TGCAGCGTTTATGAGGGCTATGGCTACACCTTC.

V usage is TRBV6-6 and J usage is TRBJ1-4; possibly TRBD1 for D (6 bases). The CDR3 totals 16 residues. The germline CDR1 and CDR2 sequences are MNHNY and SVGAGI (reference sequence). V was shortened by 0 bases and J by 5 bases, with 13 bases between the two germline ends. The CDR3 reads CASSYSKGRGNEKLFF. CDR3 nucleotide sequence: TGTGCCAGCAGTTACTCTAAGGGCAGGGGAAATGAAAAACTGTTTTTT.

V usage is TRBV19 and J usage is TRBJ2-5; D is possibly TRBD2 (5 bases). Trimming took 3 bases from V and 0 from J, leaving 11 bases between them. Germline loops: CDR1 LNHDA, CDR2 SQIVND (reference sequence). CDR3 length: 15 amino acids. The DNA for the CDR3 is TGTGCCAGTAGTATCTCCCGAGGGAACCAAGAGACCCAGTACTTC. Translating it yields CASSISRGNQETQYF.

Worth noting for this clone: Other nucleotide sequences from this sample produce the same CDR3. This chain connects TRBV19 to TRBJ1-5, with D unclear. Germline CDR1 LNHDA, CDR2 SQIVND (reference sequence). The CDR3 sequence is 13 residues long. V was clipped by 3 bases and J by 7 bases, with 10 bases between them. The CDR3 sequence is CASSIGGNQPQHF. The CDR3, as DNA: TGTGCCAGTAGTATTGGCGGGAACCAGCCCCAGCATTTT.

V is TRBV2 and J is TRBJ2-3; 11 bases are shared with TRBD2. This CDR3 region has 16 residues. The V gene end was trimmed by 2 bases and the J gene end by 8 bases; junction bases not matched to a gene: 9. Germline-derived CDR1 and CDR2 are SNHLY and FYNNEI. The CDR3 region has the DNA TGTGCCAGCAGTGAACAACCGACTAGCGGGATAGGTACGCAGTATTTT. Protein: CASSEQPTSGIGTQYF.

This chain links TRBV19 with TRBJ1-4, with TRBD1 matching 8 bases. This CDR3 contains 15 residues. Germline V CDR1 and CDR2: LNHDA, SQIVND (reference sequence). V gave up 7 bases and J gave up 8 bases; unmatched junction bases: 12. CDR3 protein: CASTADRAIREKLFF. CDR3 in DNA: TGTGCCAGTACCGCGGACAGGGCCATTAGAGAAAAACTGTTTTTT.

This rearrangement joins TRBV15 to TRBJ1-3, with 7 bases that match TRBD1. The CDR3 has 12 residues. Germline CDR1 LNHNV, CDR2 YYDKDF (reference sequence). V shed 0 bases and J 11 bases; nucleotides not matched to a gene: 1. CDR3: CATSRETGSIYF. CDR3 sequence (DNA): TGTGCCACCAGCAGAGAGACAGGGTCCATATATTTT.

The chain has TRBV29-1 and TRBJ2-7, with 7 bases fitting TRBD1. The J segment lost 1 base and the V segment lost 3 bases, leaving 15 bases of the junction unmatched. The CDR3 runs 17 residues. The germline V gene encodes CDR1 SQVTM and CDR2 ANQGSEA. The CDR3 nucleotides read TGCAGCGTTGAGGTTCCCATCAGACAGGGAGTTTCCTACGAGCAGTACTTC. It translates to CSVEVPIRQGVSYEQYF.

The chain recombines TRBV9 with TRBJ2-2; D uncertain. The CDR3 loop spans 12 amino acids. The germline V gene encodes CDR1 SGDLS and CDR2 YYNGEE. V was shortened by 6 bases and J by 6 bases, with 9 bases between the two germline ends. The CDR3: CASNEDSGELFF. The CDR3 region has the DNA TGTGCCAGCAACGAGGATTCCGGGGAGCTGTTTTTT.

V and J are TRBV5-1 and TRBJ2-3, with TRBD2 matching 9 bases. Germline lookup yields CDR1 SGHRS and CDR2 YFSETQ. This CDR3 contains 18 residues. V gave up 3 bases and J gave up 1 base; unmatched junction bases: 12. The CDR3 reads CASSWGTVTSGGTDTQYF. For the CDR3, the DNA is TGCGCCAGCAGCTGGGGGACGGTGACTAGCGGAGGCACAGATACGCAGTATTTT.

The CDR3 is CSAGDRASGYTF. CDR3 sequence (DNA): TGCAGCGCCGGAGACAGGGCATCCGGCTACACCTTC. This chain links TRBV29-1 with TRBJ1-2; TRBD1 matches 7 bases. The CDR3 totals 12 residues. The V and J ends lost 7 bases and 8 bases, in that order; junction bases with no gene match: 10. Germline-derived CDR1 and CDR2 are SQVTM and ANQGSEA.

The CDR3 spells CATSREGQGPYNEQFF. The DNA of the CDR3 is TGTGCCACCAGCAGAGAGGGACAGGGCCCCTACAATGAGCAGTTCTTC. This sequence joins TRBV15 and TRBJ2-1; 9 bases fit TRBD1. This CDR3 is built from 16 residues. Germline CDR1 is LNHNV and CDR2 is YYDKDF (reference sequence). V lost 0 bases to trimming and J lost 2 bases; unmatched junction nucleotides: 2.

The chain combines TRBV6-1 with TRBJ1-5; possible D gene TRBD1, 5 bases. This CDR3 comprises 18 residues. Between the trimmed V and J ends, which lost 4 bases and 0 bases, there was a span of 19 bases. Germline V gene sequence: CDR1 MNHNS, CDR2 SASEGT. This CDR3 reads CASSGRGGRLYSNQPQHF. The DNA of the CDR3 is TGTGCCAGCAGTGGTCGGGGGGGGAGACTCTATAGCAATCAGCCCCAGCATTTT.

This rearrangement joins TRBV5-1 to TRBJ2-1; 8 nucleotides line up with TRBD2. V shed 0 bases, J shed 1 base, and the junction held 9 bases outside the gene matches. The CDR3 consists of 18 residues. The germline V gene encodes CDR1 SGHRS and CDR2 YFSETQ. The CDR3 nucleotides are TGCGCCAGCAGCTTGGGCGGGACTAGTATTGGGTCCTACAATGAGCAGTTCTTC. It translates to CASSLGGTSIGSYNEQFF.